The subject of this entry is one TCR beta chain. Its antigen remains unknown. Germline-derived CDR1 and CDR2 are SGHNT and YYREEE (reference sequence). The CDR3 runs to 15 residues. The V end lost 0 bases, the J end lost 6 bases, and 13 bases lay between the germline ends. The data derive from a study of shared clonotypes between healthy human individuals. Findings and limits, study-wide: The small donor group covered limited genetic and exposure diversity.

The assay was immunoSEQ multiplex PCR, and TCRdb's table has in-frame clones only and misses some. The sample holds 950,000 to 1,100,000 clones, about 70% seen once. The rearrangement joins TRBV5-4 to TRBJ2-1, with a possible D match to TRBD2 (5 bases). The clonotype comes from a man aged 18 to 30 in good health. Specimen: memory CD4+ T cells sorted from blood. As to subset: CD45RA-negative fraction. CDR3 DNA sequence: TGTGCCAGCAGCTTGGCCTACGAGGGCGGCAATGAGCAGTTCTTC. Its protein product is CASSLAYEGGNEQFF.